One sample yielded the 21 T cell receptor beta chains listed below, sequenced in a study of shared clonotypes between healthy human individuals. The protocol was immunoSEQ multiplex PCR, while the TCRdb copy is restricted to in-frame clones and leaves out a portion. The data hold around 2,000,000 clones, with approximately 94% observed a single time. The naive CD8 fraction comprised CD45RO-negative cells positively selected for CCR7 and excluded terminally differentiated effector memory CD45RA+ cells. The sample was naive CD8+ T cells from PBMCs. All receptors derive from a man aged 18-30 years in good health. Some clones in this sample may be carry-over from other donors' samples.

The genes are TRBV27 and TRBJ1-4; 9 nucleotides line up with TRBD1. The V gene end was trimmed by 8 bases and the J gene end by 3 bases; junction bases not matched to a gene: 7. The germline V gene encodes CDR1 MNHEY and CDR2 SMNVEV (reference sequence). CDR3 length: 15 residues. Here the CDR3 DNA reads TGTGCCAGCTGTGGGACAGGGTACCCTAATGAAAAACTGTTTTTT. Protein sequence: CASCGTGYPNEKLFF.

The chain employs TRBV27 and TRBJ2-1; D gene ambiguous. CDR1 is MNHEY and CDR2 is SMNVEV in the germline V gene (reference sequence). Trimming took 1 base from V and 9 from J, leaving 10 bases between them. This CDR3 region has 13 residues. CDR3 DNA sequence: TGTGCCAGCAGTTTATATCTAGTGAGTGAGCAGTTCTTC. This gives the protein CASSLYLVSEQFF.

This clone showed up just a few times. The V and J genes are TRBV27 and TRBJ1-1, with D perhaps TRBD1 (6 bases). V shed 7 bases and J shed 8 bases, with 11 bases lying between them. CDR1 is MNHEY and CDR2 is SMNVEV in the germline V gene (reference sequence). The CDR3 contains 11 residues. CDR3: CASTFGTEAFF. The DNA for the CDR3 is TGTGCCAGCACCTTCGGGACAGAAGCTTTCTTT.

This clone was counted a few times. The sample carries other DNA sequences with the same CDR3. The chain is built from TRBV9 and TRBJ1-1; D unresolved. In germline, CDR1 is SGDLS, CDR2 YYNGEE. The ends were cut back, 2 bases at V and 3 bases at J, with 8 bases in the middle. This CDR3 has 13 amino acids. Here the CDR3 reads CASSVGQDTEAFF. The CDR3 DNA sequence: TGTGCCAGCAGCGTGGGTCAGGACACTGAAGCTTTCTTT.

The V and J genes are TRBV5-1 and TRBJ2-1; perhaps TRBD2 as D (5 bases). Germline V gene lookup returns CDR1 SGHRS and CDR2 YFSETQ. The ends were cut back, 0 bases at V and 14 bases at J, with 12 bases in the middle. CDR3 size: 12 residues. The CDR3 is CASSLGRAEEFF. The CDR3 DNA follows: TGCGCCAGCAGCTTGGGGCGGGCAGAGGAGTTCTTC.

V gene TRBV14 combines with J gene TRBJ2-7, with TRBD2 matching over 7 bases. Germline V lookup: CDR1 SGHDN, CDR2 FVKESK. V was clipped by 5 bases and J by 4 bases; unmatched bases: 5. This CDR3 is built from 13 residues. CDR3 in amino acids: CASSSGRGYEQYF. The CDR3 DNA sequence: TGTGCCAGCAGCTCCGGGCGGGGGTACGAGCAGTACTTC.

The rearrangement links TRBV6-5 to TRBJ1-2; 8 bases match TRBD1. Germline lookup yields CDR1 MNHEY and CDR2 SVGAGI. This CDR3 spans 15 amino acids. V shed 2 bases, J shed 6 bases, and the junction held 8 bases outside the gene matches. The CDR3 nucleotides read TGTGCCAGCAGTTACGGCACAGGGGGGTGGGATGGCTACACCTTC. It is translated as CASSYGTGGWDGYTF.

The J gene is TRBJ2-7, the V gene TRBV6-5; 11 bases fit TRBD2. Germline CDR1 reads MNHEY; CDR2 reads SVGAGI. The CDR3 is made up of 14 amino acids. J gave up 2 bases and V 8 bases, and 5 bases lay outside the gene matches. In nucleotides, the CDR3 is TGTGCCAGCGGAGGGACTAGCGGAACCTACGAGCAGTACTTC. It yields the protein CASGGTSGTYEQYF.

The V and J genes are TRBV7-9 and TRBJ2-3; no firm D call. The V end lost 0 bases, the J end lost 0 bases, and 13 bases lay between the germline ends. The CDR3 extends over 17 amino acids. Germline values: CDR1 SEHNR, CDR2 FQNEAQ (reference sequence). The DNA of the CDR3 is TGTGCCAGCAGCTTAGCCGCGCTAGACGATAGCACAGATACGCAGTATTTT. It is translated as CASSLAALDDSTDTQYF.

J is TRBJ1-2 and V is TRBV19; D perhaps matches TRBD1 (6 bases). The ends were cut back, 4 bases at V and 3 bases at J, with 12 bases in the middle. Germline CDR1 reads LNHDA; CDR2 reads SQIVND (reference sequence). This CDR3 spans 14 amino acids. The CDR3 loop is CASSTPRQDYGYTF. CDR3 nucleotides: TGTGCCAGTAGTACCCCTCGACAGGACTATGGCTACACCTTC. The variable domain in full, completed from reference TRBV19 and TRBJ1-2, reads DGGITQSPKYLFRKEGQNVTLSCEQNLNHDAMYWYRQDPGQGLRLIYYSQIVNDFQKGDIAEGYSVSREKKESFPLTVTSAQKNPTAFYLCASSTPRQDYGYTFGSGTRLTVV.

This clone was detected a few times. The V call is TRBV27, the J call TRBJ2-7, with TRBD2 matching 10 bases. The V gene's germline CDR1 is MNHEY and CDR2 SMNVEV (reference sequence). V was pared by 5 bases and J by 3 bases, with 7 bases of the junction left unmatched. The CDR3 has 15 amino acids. The DNA for the CDR3 is TGTGCCAGCAGTCCCCAGCGGGAGGGCCTCTACGAGCAGTACTTC. Encoded protein: CASSPQREGLYEQYF.

The chain couples TRBV28 to TRBJ2-2; D is unclear. V dropped 3 bases and J dropped 7 bases, with 12 bases sitting between them. Germline CDR1 reads MDHEN; CDR2 reads SYDVKM. The CDR3 consists of 14 residues. The CDR3 loop is CASSFSSSDGELFF. CDR3 nucleotides: TGTGCCAGCAGTTTCTCCTCCTCCGACGGGGAGCTGTTTTTT.

The chain links TRBV9 to TRBJ2-1; D gene ambiguous. The ends were cut back, 4 bases at V and 0 bases at J, with 11 bases in the middle. Germline-derived CDR1 and CDR2 are SGDLS and YYNGEE. The CDR3 has 15 amino acids. The CDR3 DNA is TGTGCCAGCAGCACTTATTCCAGCTCCTACAATGAGCAGTTCTTC. It is translated as CASSTYSSSYNEQFF.

The chain combines TRBV2 with TRBJ2-5; weak D call: TRBD2 (5 bases). Trimming removed 2 bases from V and 2 bases from J, with 12 bases in between. There are 15 residues in the CDR3. CDR1 SNHLY and CDR2 FYNNEI come from the germline V gene. CDR3 DNA sequence: TGTGCCAGCAGTGAACTCGCGGGCCCGCAAGAGACCCAGTACTTC. Translation gives CASSELAGPQETQYF.

This clone was detected once. The rearrangement uses TRBV27 and TRBJ1-6, with D maybe TRBD1 (5 bases). This CDR3 region has 14 residues. With 10 bases removed from V and 9 bases from J, the gap between germline ends came to 19 bases. Germline CDR1 and CDR2: MNHEY and SMNVEV (reference sequence). The CDR3 region has the DNA TGTGCCATCGGCGTGAGGGACTCAGGTTCACCCCTCCACTTT. Translation: CAIGVRDSGSPLHF.

The chain has TRBV7-6 and TRBJ2-1; D not certain. Per germline, CDR1 SGHVS and CDR2 FNYEAQ. V dropped 2 bases and J dropped 10 bases, with 12 bases sitting between them. There are 13 residues in the CDR3. In DNA, the CDR3 is TGTGCCAGCAGCTTAAACGATTGGGCCGAGCAGTTCTTC. As protein: CASSLNDWAEQFF.

The J gene is TRBJ2-7, the V gene TRBV11-2; 9 positions match TRBD2. After removal of 4 bases from V and 0 bases from J, the junction contained 1 base not matched to a gene. The CDR3 length is 14 residues. From germline, CDR1 is SGHAT and CDR2 FQNNGV. The DNA of the CDR3 is TGTGCCAGCAGCTCTAGCGGGATCTCCTACGAGCAGTACTTC. It yields the protein CASSSSGISYEQYF.

Concerning this clone itself: Distinct nucleotide sequences in the sample also encode this CDR3. The gene calls are TRBV6-1 and TRBJ1-3, with unresolved D. Germline V gene data show CDR1 as MNHNS and CDR2 as SASEGT. The ends were cut back, 4 bases at V and 1 base at J, with 8 bases in the middle. The CDR3 length is 14 residues. The CDR3 bases are TGTGCCAGCAGTGGGCGGGGATCTGGAAACACCATATATTTT. Amino acid sequence: CASSGRGSGNTIYF.

The chain employs TRBV5-1 and TRBJ2-5, with 8 bases lining up with TRBD2. Germline CDR1 is SGHRS and CDR2 is YFSETQ. There are 14 residues in the CDR3. V shed 5 bases and J 5 bases; nucleotides not matched to a gene: 8. The CDR3 sequence is CASRYGRALETQYF. In DNA, the CDR3 is TGCGCCAGCAGGTACGGGAGGGCCTTGGAGACCCAGTACTTC.

The chain carries TRBV15 and TRBJ1-3; D uncertain. Germline CDR1 and CDR2: LNHNV and YYDKDF (reference sequence). Trimming took 5 bases from V and 1 from J, leaving 9 bases between them. CDR3 length equals 14 residues. CDR3 DNA sequence: TGTGCCACCAGCGGAAGAACTTCTGGAAACACCATATATTTT. Translated, it gives CATSGRTSGNTIYF.

The chain is built from TRBV28 and TRBJ1-1; D is uncertain. In germline, CDR1 is MDHEN, CDR2 SYDVKM. There are 12 residues in the CDR3. Trimming cost V 4 bases and J 11 bases, with 14 bases left between them. In DNA, the CDR3 is TGTGCCAGCAGTTCGTACGGTGGTGGGGCTTTCTTT. Protein: CASSSYGGGAFF.